Presented here are 30 T cell receptor beta chains from one specimen sequenced in a study of CD8 T cells in Susac syndrome. RNA totalling about 0.45 to 1 ug underwent reverse transcription with random hexamers. TCRdb reprocessed the immunoSEQ multiplex PCR reads via MiXCR and lists one record per CDR3 protein. The table shows roughly 180,000 distinct CDR3 sequences, with about 94% occurring only once. Sequenced input: CD4+ T cells from PBMCs. The receptors originated from a human donor in good health.

A note on this clonotype: The final CDR3 position lacks the conserved phenylalanine or tryptophan, pointing to a likely read error. The limits of the CDR3 on the DNA are not certain, so only TCRdb's listed CDR3 is given. The chain uses TRBV20-1 and TRBJ2-1; the table's D call TRBD2 went unverified against the DNA. The CDR3 is 12 amino acids in total, end residues counted. Germline CDR1 DFQATT, CDR2 SNEGSKA (reference sequence). The CDR3 sequence is CSARGPGLWSIV.

This chain links TRBV3-1 with TRBJ2-7, with TRBD2 matching 8 bases. The J segment lost 5 bases and the V segment lost 0 bases, leaving 6 bases of the junction unmatched. Germline V gene data show CDR1 as LGHDT and CDR2 as YNNKEL (reference sequence). This CDR3 is 15 amino acids long. CDR3 DNA sequence: TGTGCCAGCAGCCAAGACGGGACTAGATCCCACGAGCAGTACTTC. Its translation: CASSQDGTRSHEQYF.

This clonotype was picked up one time. The chain carries TRBV28 and TRBJ2-1; the match to TRBD2 covers 7 bases. In germline, CDR1 is MDHEN, CDR2 SYDVKM. This CDR3 is 15 amino acids long. Unmatched junction bases numbered 12, after V lost 5 bases and J lost 8 bases. The CDR3 spells CASSTSGGGPDEQFF. In nucleotides, the CDR3 is TGTGCCAGCAGTACGTCCGGGGGAGGGCCCGATGAGCAGTTCTTC. The full variable domain, its missing parts supplied by reference TRBV28 and TRBJ2-1, is DVKVTQSSRYLVKRTGEKVFLECVQDMDHENMFWYRQDPGLGLRLIYFSYDVKMKEKGDIPEGYSVSREKKERFSLILESASTNQTSMYLCASSTSGGGPDEQFFGPGTRLTVL.

The gene calls are TRBV30 and TRBJ2-7; D unresolved. V gave up 0 bases and J gave up 2 bases, with 14 bases separating them. This CDR3 has 15 amino acids. Germline V gene lookup returns CDR1 GTSNPN and CDR2 SVGIG (reference sequence). In nucleotides, the CDR3 is TGTGCCTGGAGTGTAGAACTTGGCGGTCCCTACGAGCAGTACTTC. Its translation is CAWSVELGGPYEQYF.

The genes are TRBV5-1 and TRBJ1-5, with TRBD1 identical over 7 bases. CDR3 length: 13 residues. CDR1 SGHRS and CDR2 YFSETQ come from the germline V gene. J was trimmed by 9 bases and V by 1 base; bases with no gene match: 4. The CDR3 nucleotides are TGCGCCAGCAGCTTGACAGGGGCAGGGCCCCAGCATTTT. Residues: CASSLTGAGPQHF.

The chain is built from TRBV20-1 and TRBJ2-1; TRBD2 agrees at 8 bases. The V segment lost 2 bases and the J segment 6 bases; nucleotides outside the gene matches: 6. This CDR3 contains 14 residues. In germline, CDR1 is DFQATT, CDR2 SNEGSKA (reference sequence). The CDR3 DNA reads as TGCAGTGCTAGATTAGCGGGACGGTCCAATGAGCAGTTCTTC. Its protein product is CSARLAGRSNEQFF.

The chain is built from TRBV20-1 and TRBJ2-1, with D tentatively TRBD2 (5 bases). This CDR3 region has 17 residues. V lost 6 bases, J lost 2 bases, and 23 bases lay in between. Germline V gene data show CDR1 as DFQATT and CDR2 as SNEGSKA (reference sequence). The CDR3 bases are TGCAGTGCGATTCTACCAGAGCGGTGGAGAGCCTACAATGAGCAGTTCTTC. Amino acids: CSAILPERWRAYNEQFF.

J is TRBJ2-3 and V is TRBV3-1; weak D call: TRBD1 (5 bases). The CDR3 has 17 residues. CDR1 and CDR2 from the germline V gene are LGHDT and YNNKEL (reference sequence). Trimming removed 4 bases from V and 6 bases from J, with 23 bases in between. The CDR3 DNA reads as TGTGCCAGCAGCCCGGATCAAAAACGCACAAAGGGGGATACGCAGTATTTT. Protein product: CASSPDQKRTKGDTQYF.

This chain uses TRBV7-9 with TRBJ1-1; 7 bases are shared with TRBD1. V lost 3 bases, J lost 6 bases, and 7 bases stayed unmatched. The CDR3 is made up of 14 amino acids. Germline CDR1 is SEHNR and CDR2 is FQNEAQ (reference sequence). Here the CDR3 reads CASSFPTGFAEAFF. The CDR3 DNA follows: TGTGCCAGCAGCTTCCCGACAGGGTTCGCTGAAGCTTTCTTT. The full variable domain, with the rest looked up from reference TRBV7-9 and TRBJ1-1, is DTGVSQNPRHKITKRGQNVTFRCDPISEHNRLYWYRQTLGQGPEFLTYFQNEAQLEKSRLLSDRFSAERPKGSFSTLEIQRTEQGDSAMYLCASSFPTGFAEAFFGQGTRLTVV.

The rearrangement uses TRBV24-1 and TRBJ1-2, with a weak D call TRBD1 (5 bases). Germline CDR1 KGHDR, CDR2 SFDVKD. The CDR3 runs 15 residues. Trimming removed 9 bases at V and 4 bases at J, with 20 bases between. CDR3 coding DNA: TGTGCCACCGGGGGAGAAGTCGGGGATGTCTATGGCTACACCTTC. Translation: CATGGEVGDVYGYTF.

The count of this clonotype is one. The rearrangement joins TRBV15 to TRBJ2-5; 12 nucleotides match TRBD2. This CDR3 is 15 amino acids long. Germline V gene data show CDR1 as LNHNV and CDR2 as YYDKDF (reference sequence). V was pared by 3 bases and J by 5 bases, with 4 bases of the junction left unmatched. CDR3 sequence reads: CATSSRLAGVETQYF. Here the CDR3 DNA reads TGTGCCACCAGCAGTAGACTAGCGGGAGTCGAGACCCAGTACTTC.

This sequence joins TRBV20-1 and TRBJ1-4, with TRBD1 matching over 7 bases. CDR3 length: 13 amino acids. Germline CDR1 DFQATT, CDR2 SNEGSKA (reference sequence). Losses at the gene ends were 3 bases for V and 5 bases for J; bases not matched to a gene: 3. CDR3 bases: TGCAGTGCTAGTGGAGGGGGCAATGAAAAACTGTTTTTT. Translated: CSASGGGNEKLFF.

CDR3 residues: CSARRTAEAFF. The DNA of the CDR3 is TGCAGTGCTAGAAGAACGGCTGAAGCTTTCTTT. The chain links TRBV20-1 to TRBJ1-1, with D unresolved. Between the trimmed V and J ends, which lost 2 bases and 6 bases, there was a span of 7 bases. This CDR3 is built from 11 residues. CDR1 and CDR2 from the germline V gene are DFQATT and SNEGSKA (reference sequence).

The chain employs TRBV9 and TRBJ2-7; D uncertain. The CDR3 contains 12 residues. Germline CDR1 SGDLS, CDR2 YYNGEE. V lost 4 bases, J lost 7 bases, and 12 bases lay in between. The DNA of the CDR3 is TGTGCCAGCAGCACCCGTACTGGAGAGCAGTACTTC. Translation: CASSTRTGEQYF.

The chain recombines TRBV29-1 with TRBJ1-1; a possible D gene is TRBD1 (5 bases). Germline loops: CDR1 SQVTM, CDR2 ANQGSEA. The CDR3 length is 13 residues. V lost 7 bases and J lost 1, with 13 bases in between. The CDR3 DNA reads TGCAGCGCCAAAACAGGTGGGAACACTGAAGCTTTCTTT. This codes for CSAKTGGNTEAFF.

About this clonotype: An end of the junction differs from the germline gene, which may be a read error. The V call is TRBV20-1, the J call TRBJ2-5; 10 nucleotides align to TRBD2. Germline lookup yields CDR1 DFQATT and CDR2 SNEGSKA (reference sequence). The CDR3 loop spans 14 amino acids. CDR3 in amino acids: CSATLAGVHETQYF. CDR3 sequence (DNA): TGCAGCGCTACGCTAGCGGGAGTGCACGAGACCCAGTACTTC.

V and J are TRBV20-1 and TRBJ2-7; 8 bases align to TRBD1. CDR3 size: 14 residues. V was pared by 3 bases and J by 2 bases, with 6 bases of the junction left unmatched. Per the germline V gene, CDR1 is DFQATT and CDR2 is SNEGSKA (reference sequence). The CDR3 region has the DNA TGCAGTGCTAGGGCTCGCAGGGGGCCCTACGAGCAGTACTTC. This codes for CSARARRGPYEQYF.

The V gene is TRBV12-3 or TRBV12-4, the J gene TRBJ2-3; TRBD2 matches 8 bases. CDR3 length equals 12 residues. V was pared by 5 bases and J by 8 bases, with 3 bases of the junction left unmatched. The CDR3 loop reads CASSDTSGTQYF. The CDR3 DNA reads TGTGCCAGCAGTGACACTAGCGGTACGCAGTATTTT.

V is TRBV15 and J is TRBJ2-5, with 7 bases that match TRBD2. This CDR3 spans 17 amino acids. Trimming cost V 0 bases and J 1 base; bases outside gene matches: 8. Per germline, CDR1 LNHNV and CDR2 YYDKDF (reference sequence). This CDR3 is CATSRDLAGVIQETQYF. DNA of the CDR3: TGTGCCACCAGCAGAGATCTTGCGGGGGTCATCCAAGAGACCCAGTACTTC.

This CDR3 reads CSVVGLAGPDEQFF. The CDR3 DNA sequence: TGCAGCGTTGTGGGCCTAGCGGGACCCGATGAGCAGTTCTTC. The chain joins TRBV29-1 to TRBJ2-1; 9 bases line up with TRBD2. Germline V gives CDR1 SQVTM, CDR2 ANQGSEA. The CDR3 is 14 amino acids. The V gene end was trimmed by 4 bases and the J gene end by 8 bases; junction bases not matched to a gene: 9.

The rearrangement uses TRBV7-2 and TRBJ2-3; D could derive from TRBD1 or TRBD2 (5 bases each). The CDR3 is 13 residues long. Trimming removed 7 bases from V and 6 bases from J, with 14 bases in between. Germline loops: CDR1 SGHTA, CDR2 FQGNSA. DNA of the CDR3: TGTGCCAGCAAAACTGGGGACGGGGATACGCAGTATTTT. It yields the protein CASKTGDGDTQYF.

The V and J genes are TRBV29-1 and TRBJ1-2, with D perhaps TRBD1 (6 bases). CDR3 length: 12 residues. Trimming took off 4 bases at V and 6 bases at J, with 12 bases between the two ends. Germline CDR1 and CDR2: SQVTM and ANQGSEA. Here the CDR3 DNA reads TGCAGCGTTGTACAGGGCTTCGATGGCTACACCTTC. Amino acids: CSVVQGFDGYTF. Using reference TRBV29-1 and TRBJ1-2 for the parts outside the CDR3, the full variable domain is SAVISQKPSRDICQRGTSLTIQCQVDSQVTMMFWYRQQPGQSLTLIATANQGSEATYESGFVIDKFPISRPNLTFSTLTVSNMSPEDSSIYLCSVVQGFDGYTFGSGTRLTVV.

V and J are TRBV15 and TRBJ2-5; D not resolved. The V end lost 8 bases, the J end lost 10 bases, and 8 bases lay between the germline ends. This CDR3 is built from 9 residues. The germline CDR1 and CDR2 sequences are LNHNV and YYDKDF (reference sequence). This CDR3 reads CATGGSQYF. The CDR3 nucleotides read TGTGCCACCGGTGGAAGCCAGTACTTC.

The chain employs TRBV29-1 and TRBJ1-1; 7 nucleotides align to TRBD1. V gave up 4 bases and J gave up 6 bases; unmatched junction bases: 8. CDR3 length: 13 residues. Germline V gives CDR1 SQVTM, CDR2 ANQGSEA. This CDR3 reads CSVVPTGDAEAFF. CDR3 in DNA: TGCAGCGTTGTTCCCACAGGGGACGCTGAAGCTTTCTTT.

The chain recombines TRBV30 with TRBJ2-7; D remains unclear. CDR1 is GTSNPN, CDR2 SVGIG, per germline (reference sequence). V dropped 0 bases and J dropped 3 bases, with 6 bases sitting between them. The CDR3 is made up of 12 amino acids. Here the CDR3 reads CAWSVTVYEQYF. The CDR3 bases are TGTGCCTGGAGTGTAACGGTCTACGAGCAGTACTTC.

The table lists this clonotype with a few counts. CDR3 in DNA: TGCAGCGTTCTTAGCGGGAGGGAAGCCAAAAACATTCAGTACTTC. Translated, it gives CSVLSGREAKNIQYF. J is TRBJ2-4 and V is TRBV29-1; the match to TRBD2 covers 11 bases. This CDR3 has 15 amino acids. Germline CDR1 is SQVTM and CDR2 is ANQGSEA. Trimming at V came to 5 bases and at J to 0 bases, leaving 3 bases not matched to a gene.

The CDR3 reads CASSLAGHSYEQYF. The CDR3 DNA reads as TGTGCCAGCAGTTTAGCCGGACACTCCTACGAGCAGTACTTC. The chain recombines TRBV28 with TRBJ2-7, with D maybe TRBD1 (5 bases). The length of the CDR3 is 14 residues. Germline V lookup: CDR1 MDHEN, CDR2 SYDVKM. Trimming removed 2 bases from V and 0 bases from J, with 8 bases in between.

The V call is TRBV4-1, the J call TRBJ2-3; TRBD1 agrees at 11 bases. The CDR3 runs 15 residues. With 1 base clipped from V and 6 bases from J, the junction kept 3 bases outside the gene matches. CDR1 and CDR2 from the germline V gene are MGHRA and YSYEKL. CDR3 nucleotide sequence: TGCGCCAGCAGCCAAGCCGGACAGGGGGCGGATACGCAGTATTTT. This codes for CASSQAGQGADTQYF.

The chain recombines TRBV5-1 with TRBJ2-2; D is perhaps TRBD2 (5 bases). Per germline, CDR1 SGHRS and CDR2 YFSETQ. The V end was cut by 0 bases, the J end by 1 base, with 7 bases between. This CDR3 region has 15 residues. CDR3 region: CASSLEGGNTGELFF. The CDR3 DNA reads as TGCGCCAGCAGCTTGGAAGGAGGGAACACCGGGGAGCTGTTTTTT.

The V and J genes are TRBV6-6 and TRBJ2-7; D tentatively fits TRBD1 or TRBD2 (5 bases each). The CDR3 covers 13 residues. The V gene lost 0 bases and the J gene lost 6 bases, with 9 bases spanning the gap. Germline CDR1 and CDR2: MNHNY and SVGAGI (reference sequence). The CDR3 nucleotides are TGTGCCAGCAGTTACTCGAGGGGATCCGAGCAGTACTTC. Amino acid sequence: CASSYSRGSEQYF.